These T cell receptor beta chains were read from a single sample in a study of shared clonotypes between healthy human individuals. This table comes from immunoSEQ multiplex PCR, and its TCRdb copy is limited to in-frame clones, with some not included. The sample has around 510,000 clones; approximately 94% are singletons. The sequencing input was naive CD4+ T cells sorted from blood. The receptor set was obtained from a woman in her twenties or thirties in good health. The CDR3 runs from the conserved cysteine through the conserved F or W. A D gene is named only where the DNA matches it firmly. Where a row states a size, it is once, few, many or the class of an expanded clone; other rows omit it.

d_gene	abundance	v_gene	j_gene	CDR3nt	CDR3aa
.	once	TRBV5-1	TRBJ2-5	TGCGCCAGCAGCTTGGGTTGGCAAGAGACCCAGTACTTC	CASSLGWQETQYF
.	.	TRBV6-1	TRBJ1-1	TGTGCCAGCAGTGAAGTACGGTCAAGAGAAGCTTTCTTT	CASSEVRSREAFF
TRBD1	.	TRBV7-9	TRBJ2-7	TGTGCCAGCAGCCCAGTCGGACAGGGGAGCTACTACGAGCAGTACTTC	CASSPVGQGSYYEQYF
TRBD2	once	TRBV11-2	TRBJ2-1	TGTGCCAGCAGGCGAGGACTAGCGGGAAAAGACAATGAGCAGTTCTTC	CASRRGLAGKDNEQFF
TRBD2	.	TRBV19	TRBJ2-3	TGTGCCAGTACCGTCCGTGGGGGGGCAGATACGCAGTATTTT	CASTVRGGADTQYF
TRBD2	.	TRBV9	TRBJ2-5	TGTGCCAGCAGCGTTATAGCGGGAGGGCCGGGAGAGACCCAGTACTTC	CASSVIAGGPGETQYF
.	.	TRBV28	TRBJ1-1	.	CASKAVLGAFF
TRBD2	.	TRBV5-1	TRBJ2-3	TGCGCCAGCAGCTTGGTGACTAGCGGGGCGTCAGATACGCAGTATTTT	CASSLVTSGASDTQYF
TRBD1	.	TRBV28	TRBJ2-7	TGTGCCAGCAGTCCGGACAGGGGGCGCCCCTACGAGCAGTACTTC	CASSPDRGRPYEQYF
.	.	TRBV5-6	TRBJ2-5	TGTGCCAGGTTAAATCGACCGCGGAGTACAGAGACCCAGTACTTC	CARLNRPRSTETQYF
.	.	TRBV2	TRBJ2-3	TGTGCCGGACACAGGTTTGCAGATACGCAGTATTTT	CAGHRFADTQYF
.	.	TRBV29-1	TRBJ1-5	TGCAGCGTACAGAGTACCCTCAATCAGCCCCAGCATTTT	CSVQSTLNQPQHF
TRBD1	.	TRBV7-8	TRBJ2-2	TGTGCCAGCAGCTTACTTTTGGGGACAGGACGCACCGGGGAGCTGTTTTTT	CASSLLLGTGRTGELFF
.	.	TRBV12-5	TRBJ2-5	TGTGCTAGTGGTTTGGCCGGGACGGCACGGCCCGAGACCCAGTACTTC	CASGLAGTARPETQYF
.	.	TRBV28	TRBJ2-6	TGTGCCAGCAGTCCCTACCCCCGAGGGCCTGGGGCCAACGTCCTGACTTTC	CASSPYPRGPGANVLTF
.	.	TRBV7-9	TRBJ2-1	TGTGCCAGCAGCTTATTCGGGCAAGCAACCTACAATGAGCAGTTCTTC	CASSLFGQATYNEQFF
TRBD1	.	TRBV2	TRBJ2-4	TGTGCCACCCGACAGGGGGAGGCCAAAAACATTCAGTACTTC	CATRQGEAKNIQYF
TRBD2	.	TRBV7-9	TRBJ2-7	TGTGCCAGCAGCCCAAGACTAGCGGACTCCTACGAGCAGTACTTC	CASSPRLADSYEQYF
.	.	TRBV19	TRBJ2-7	TGTGCCAGTAGCCGTTCCGGGAAGCAAAGTGGAGAAGAGCAGTACTTC	CASSRSGKQSGEEQYF
.	.	TRBV14	TRBJ2-7	TGTGCCAGCAGCCAAGTATACAGTATCGGCGACGAGCAGTACTTC	CASSQVYSIGDEQYF
.	.	TRBV18	TRBJ2-5	TGTGCCAGCTCACCGGGGGTAGGGGAGACCCAGTACTTC	CASSPGVGETQYF
TRBD2	.	TRBV5-1	TRBJ2-1	TGCGCCAGCAACAGAGTAGGACTAGCGGGGTACAATGAGCAGTTCTTC	CASNRVGLAGYNEQFF
.	.	TRBV28	TRBJ2-7	TGTGCCAGCAGAATACCGGGACTCTCGGGCGAGCAGTACTTC	CASRIPGLSGEQYF
.	.	TRBV5-4	TRBJ1-4	TGTGCCAGCAGCTTCGACCCTGCAACTAATGAAAAACTGTTTTTT	CASSFDPATNEKLFF
.	.	TRBV28	TRBJ1-2	TGTGCCAGCAGTTTAACAGGGCCGGCGGGGTATGGCTACACCTTC	CASSLTGPAGYGYTF
.	few	TRBV5-1	TRBJ1-3	TGCGCCAGCAGCTTCTTAAACACCATATATTTT	CASSFLNTIYF